This T cell receptor beta chain was sequenced in a study of T-cell memory formation after mild COVID-19. Across the study: Clustering of TCRs was largely donor specific.

In the case of this clonotype: As yet, its antigen is unknown.

Using its own MiXCR run on the 5' RACE reads, TCRdb lists one record per CDR3 protein. The table has about 390,000 distinct CDR3 sequences, 20% to 25% seen once. The CDR3 sequence is 14 residues long. The V and J ends lost 3 bases and 8 bases respectively, with 14 bases between them. Germline V CDR1 and CDR2: LNHDA, SQIVND (reference sequence). Overall study findings and caveats: CD4+ clones that contracted lay mainly in CM and EM; CD8+ ones lay in EMRA. The study found balanced CD4/CD8 in clones contracting day 15 to 85 and a CD4+ lean in later expanders.

This TCR derives from an adult woman who had mild COVID-19 (a few samples of this study predate the infection). Cell type and time point are not known. The sample taken for sequencing was PBMCs or a T cell subset sorted from them (not recorded which). The gene calls are TRBV19 and TRBJ2-1, with a tentative D call TRBD1 (5 bases). The DNA for the CDR3 is TGTGCCAGTAGTATGGGGCTAGTCCTCTATGAGCAGTTCTTC. Its translation: CASSMGLVLYEQFF.